This note documents a single TCR beta chain sequence. Its antigen is not known. The ends were cut back, 4 bases at V and 3 bases at J, with 11 bases in the middle. CDR1 and CDR2 (germline): KGHDR, SFDVKD. CDR3 size: 15 residues. The treatment here: around 19 received Ad26.COV2.S at low or high dose, single or two shots; about 5 received placebo; per-sample allocation not given. Sample collection was performed on day 63 after the first vaccine or placebo injection. Aged 18-55 years, donor was enrolled in Boston in 2020. The data are from a study of Ad26.COV2.S vaccination and SARS-CoV-2 variants. Study-level information: Donor participated within the Ad26.COV2.S arm of the COV1001 trial.

Whole-study findings and limits: Possible underestimation of total T cell responses by the TCR breadth and depth analyses was noted.

Some clones are missing from TCRdb's copy, which holds only in-frame ones; the method was immunoSEQ multiplex PCR. The sample holds about 260,000 clones, around nine tenths seen once. The J gene is TRBJ2-2, the V gene TRBV24-1; D is ambiguous. The TCR sequence derives from a person between 18 and 65 years old who received the Ad26.COV2.S COVID-19 vaccine or a placebo. The specimen was peripheral blood, collected in a trial of Ad26.COV2.S vaccine versus placebo. CDR3 sequence reads: CATSEATTHTGELFF. CDR3 bases: TGTGCCACCAGTGAAGCCACAACCCACACCGGGGAGCTGTTTTTT.